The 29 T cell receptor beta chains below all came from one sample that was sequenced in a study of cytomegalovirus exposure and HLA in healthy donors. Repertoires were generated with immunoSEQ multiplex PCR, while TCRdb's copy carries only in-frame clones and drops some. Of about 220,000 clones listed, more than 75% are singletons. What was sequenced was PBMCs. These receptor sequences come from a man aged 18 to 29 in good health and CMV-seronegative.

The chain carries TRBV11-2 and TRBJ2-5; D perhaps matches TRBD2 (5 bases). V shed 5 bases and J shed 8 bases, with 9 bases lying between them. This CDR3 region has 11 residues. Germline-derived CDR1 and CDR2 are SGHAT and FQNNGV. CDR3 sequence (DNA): TGTGCCAGCAGCCGGACGGGAACCCAGTACTTC. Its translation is CASSRTGTQYF.

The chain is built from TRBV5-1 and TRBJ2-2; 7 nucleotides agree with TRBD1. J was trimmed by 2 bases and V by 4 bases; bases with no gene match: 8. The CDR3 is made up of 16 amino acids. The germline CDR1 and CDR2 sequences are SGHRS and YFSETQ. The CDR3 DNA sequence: TGCGCCAGCAGCCCCCAAGGACAGGTTAACACCGGGGAGCTGTTTTTT. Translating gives CASSPQGQVNTGELFF.

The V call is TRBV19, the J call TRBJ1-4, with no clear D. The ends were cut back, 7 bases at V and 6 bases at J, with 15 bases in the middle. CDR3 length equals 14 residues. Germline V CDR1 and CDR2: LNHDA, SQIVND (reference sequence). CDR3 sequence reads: CASTRVLGYEKLFF. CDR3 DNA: TGTGCCAGTACGAGGGTTTTGGGTTATGAAAAACTGTTTTTT.

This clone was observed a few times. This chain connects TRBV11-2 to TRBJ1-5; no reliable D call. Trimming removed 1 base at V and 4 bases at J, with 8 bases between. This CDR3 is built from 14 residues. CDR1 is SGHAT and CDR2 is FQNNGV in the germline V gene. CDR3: CASSLVGGNQPQHF. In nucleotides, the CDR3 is TGTGCCAGCAGCTTAGTAGGAGGGAATCAGCCCCAGCATTTT.

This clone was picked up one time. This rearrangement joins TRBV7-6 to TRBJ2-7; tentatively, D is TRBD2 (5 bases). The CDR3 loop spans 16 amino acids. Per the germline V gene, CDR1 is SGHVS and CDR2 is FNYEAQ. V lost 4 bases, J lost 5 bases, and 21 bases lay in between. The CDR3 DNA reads TGTGCCAGCAGCTCCCCGGAGGACCGACGCCCCAACGAGCAGTACTTC. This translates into CASSSPEDRRPNEQYF.

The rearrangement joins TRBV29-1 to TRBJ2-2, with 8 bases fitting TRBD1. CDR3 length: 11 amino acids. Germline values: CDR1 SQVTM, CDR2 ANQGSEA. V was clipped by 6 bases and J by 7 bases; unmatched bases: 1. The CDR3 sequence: CSVGQGGELFF. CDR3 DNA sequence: TGCAGCGTCGGACAGGGCGGGGAGCTGTTTTTT.

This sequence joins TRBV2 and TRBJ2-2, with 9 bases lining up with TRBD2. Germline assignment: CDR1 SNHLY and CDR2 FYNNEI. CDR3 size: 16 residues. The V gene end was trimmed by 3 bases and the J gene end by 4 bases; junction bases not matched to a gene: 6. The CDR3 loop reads CASSEVLAGSTGELFF. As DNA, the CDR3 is TGTGCCAGCAGTGAGGTTCTAGCGGGGAGCACCGGGGAGCTGTTTTTT.

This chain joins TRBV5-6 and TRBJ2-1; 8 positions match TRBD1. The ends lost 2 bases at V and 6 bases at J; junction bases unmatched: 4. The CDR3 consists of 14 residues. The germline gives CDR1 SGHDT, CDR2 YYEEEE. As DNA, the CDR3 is TGTGCCAGCAGCTTCGTCAGGGGGCTCAATGAGCAGTTCTTC. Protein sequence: CASSFVRGLNEQFF.

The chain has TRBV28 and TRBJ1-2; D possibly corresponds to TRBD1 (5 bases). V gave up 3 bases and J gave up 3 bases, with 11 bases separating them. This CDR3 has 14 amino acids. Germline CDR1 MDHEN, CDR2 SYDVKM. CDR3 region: CASSFQGWDYGYTF. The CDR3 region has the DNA TGTGCCAGCAGTTTCCAGGGATGGGACTATGGCTACACCTTC.

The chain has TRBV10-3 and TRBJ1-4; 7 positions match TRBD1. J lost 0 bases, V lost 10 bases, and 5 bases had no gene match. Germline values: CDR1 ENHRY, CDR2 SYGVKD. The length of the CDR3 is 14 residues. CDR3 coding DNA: TGTGCCACCAGAGACAGGGCAACTAATGAAAAACTGTTTTTT. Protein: CATRDRATNEKLFF.

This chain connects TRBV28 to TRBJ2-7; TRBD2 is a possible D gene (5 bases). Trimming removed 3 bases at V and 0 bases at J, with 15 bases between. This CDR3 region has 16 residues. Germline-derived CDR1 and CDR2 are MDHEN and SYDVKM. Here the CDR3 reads CASSLMPGGPSYEQYF. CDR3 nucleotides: TGTGCCAGCAGTTTGATGCCCGGAGGCCCCTCCTACGAGCAGTACTTC.

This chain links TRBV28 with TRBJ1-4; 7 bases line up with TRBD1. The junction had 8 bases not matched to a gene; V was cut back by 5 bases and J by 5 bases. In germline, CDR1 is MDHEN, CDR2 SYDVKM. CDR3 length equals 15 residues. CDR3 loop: CASSRMGTENEKLFF. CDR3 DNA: TGTGCCAGCAGTAGAATGGGGACAGAAAATGAAAAACTGTTTTTT.

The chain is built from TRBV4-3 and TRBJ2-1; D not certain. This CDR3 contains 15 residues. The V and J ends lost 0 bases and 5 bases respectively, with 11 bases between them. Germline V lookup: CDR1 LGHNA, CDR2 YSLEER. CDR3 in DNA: TGCGCCAGCAGCCAAGATGGCCCCAGAAACAATGAGCAGTTCTTC. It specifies CASSQDGPRNNEQFF.

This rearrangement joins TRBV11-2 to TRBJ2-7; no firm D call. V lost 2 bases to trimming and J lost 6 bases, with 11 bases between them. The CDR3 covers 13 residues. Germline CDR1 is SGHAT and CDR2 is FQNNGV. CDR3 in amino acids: CASSLSTSTEQYF. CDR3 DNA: TGTGCCAGCAGCTTATCCACTTCTACCGAGCAGTACTTC.

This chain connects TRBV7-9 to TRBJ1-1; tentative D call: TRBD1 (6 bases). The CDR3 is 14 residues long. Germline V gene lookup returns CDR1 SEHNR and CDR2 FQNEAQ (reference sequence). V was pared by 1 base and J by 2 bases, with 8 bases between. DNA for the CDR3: TGTGCCAGCAGCTTAGACAGGGTAAACACTGAAGCTTTCTTT. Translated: CASSLDRVNTEAFF.

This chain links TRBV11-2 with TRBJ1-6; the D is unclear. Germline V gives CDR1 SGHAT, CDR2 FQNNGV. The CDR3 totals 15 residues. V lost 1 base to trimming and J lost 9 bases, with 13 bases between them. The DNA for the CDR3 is TGTGCCAGCAGCTTAGGCACCGGGATGAGTTCACCCCTCCACTTT. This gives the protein CASSLGTGMSSPLHF. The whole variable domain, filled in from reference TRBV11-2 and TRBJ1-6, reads EAGVAQSPRYKIIEKRQSVAFWCNPISGHATLYWYQQILGQGPKLLIQFQNNGVVDDSQLPKDRFSAERLKGVDSTLKIQPAKLEDSAVYLCASSLGTGMSSPLHFGNGTRLTVT.

The CDR3 protein is CASSSPQGGGGPSSYNEQFF. As DNA, the CDR3 is TGTGCCAGCAGCTCGCCTCAGGGCGGGGGAGGACCTTCCTCCTACAATGAGCAGTTCTTC. J is TRBJ2-1 and V is TRBV9, with 7 positions matching TRBD2. Trimming took 4 bases from V and 0 from J; bases not matched to a gene: 19. This CDR3 comprises 20 residues. In germline, CDR1 is SGDLS, CDR2 YYNGEE.

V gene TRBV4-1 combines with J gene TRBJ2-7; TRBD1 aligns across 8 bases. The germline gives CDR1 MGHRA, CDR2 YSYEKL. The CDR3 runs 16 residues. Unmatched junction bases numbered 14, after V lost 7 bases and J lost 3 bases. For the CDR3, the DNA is TGCGCCAGCACCCCCAGGGGGCCAAAGAGCCTCTACGAGCAGTACTTC. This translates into CASTPRGPKSLYEQYF.

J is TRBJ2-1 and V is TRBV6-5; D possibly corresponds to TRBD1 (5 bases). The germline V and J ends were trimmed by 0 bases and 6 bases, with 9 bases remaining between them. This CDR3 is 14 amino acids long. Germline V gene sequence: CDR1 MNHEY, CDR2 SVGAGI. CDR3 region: CASSYSSRGNEQFF. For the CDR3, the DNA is TGTGCCAGCAGTTACTCGAGTAGGGGCAATGAGCAGTTCTTC.

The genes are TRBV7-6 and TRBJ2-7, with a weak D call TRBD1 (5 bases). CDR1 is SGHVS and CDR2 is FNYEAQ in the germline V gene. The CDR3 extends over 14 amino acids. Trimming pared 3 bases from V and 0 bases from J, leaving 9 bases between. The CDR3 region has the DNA TGTGCCAGCAGCTTTGAAACAGGCTCCTACGAGCAGTACTTC. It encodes CASSFETGSYEQYF.

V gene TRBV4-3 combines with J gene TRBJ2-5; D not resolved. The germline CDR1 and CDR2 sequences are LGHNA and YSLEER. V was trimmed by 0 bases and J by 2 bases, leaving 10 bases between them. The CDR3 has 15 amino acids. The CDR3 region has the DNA TGCGCCAGCAGCCAAGAGGCTTACGTGCAAGAGACCCAGTACTTC. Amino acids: CASSQEAYVQETQYF.

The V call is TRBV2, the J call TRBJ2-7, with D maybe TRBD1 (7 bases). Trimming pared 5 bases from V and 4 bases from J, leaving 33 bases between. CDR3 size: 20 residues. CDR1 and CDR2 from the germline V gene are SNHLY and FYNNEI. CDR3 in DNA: TGTGCCAGCAGTCCCCCACGACAGGGACTCCGCCCCCTCCTAGGTTACGAGCAGTACTTC. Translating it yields CASSPPRQGLRPLLGYEQYF.

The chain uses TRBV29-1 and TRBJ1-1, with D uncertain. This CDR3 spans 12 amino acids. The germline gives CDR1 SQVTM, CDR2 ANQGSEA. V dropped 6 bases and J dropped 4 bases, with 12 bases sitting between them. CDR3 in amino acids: CSVGGHITEAFF. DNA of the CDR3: TGCAGCGTCGGAGGCCACATCACTGAAGCTTTCTTT.

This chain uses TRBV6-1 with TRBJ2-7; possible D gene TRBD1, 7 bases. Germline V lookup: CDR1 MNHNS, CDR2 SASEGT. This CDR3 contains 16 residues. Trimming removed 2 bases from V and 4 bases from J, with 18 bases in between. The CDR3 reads CASSERLGDSRYEQYF. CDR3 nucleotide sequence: TGTGCCAGCAGTGAACGACTAGGGGACAGCAGATACGAGCAGTACTTC.

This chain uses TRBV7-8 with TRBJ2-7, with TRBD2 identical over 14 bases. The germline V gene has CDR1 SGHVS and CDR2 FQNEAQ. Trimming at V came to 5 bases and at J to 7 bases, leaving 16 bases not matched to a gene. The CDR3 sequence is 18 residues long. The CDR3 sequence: CASSATGSTSGRVREQYF. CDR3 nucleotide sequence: TGTGCCAGCAGCGCGACAGGGTCGACTAGCGGGAGGGTCCGGGAGCAGTACTTC.

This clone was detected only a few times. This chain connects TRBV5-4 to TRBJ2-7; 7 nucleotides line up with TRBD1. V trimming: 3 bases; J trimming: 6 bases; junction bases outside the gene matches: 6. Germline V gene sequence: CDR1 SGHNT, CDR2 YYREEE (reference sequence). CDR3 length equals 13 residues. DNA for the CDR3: TGTGCCAGCAGCTCAACAGGGGTGGGCGAGCAGTACTTC. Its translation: CASSSTGVGEQYF.

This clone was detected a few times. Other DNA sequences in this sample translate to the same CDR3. Written as DNA, the CDR3 is TGTGCCAGCAGCGACCGGGGTGGAAACACCATATATTTT. Protein: CASSDRGGNTIYF. V gene TRBV6-1 combines with J gene TRBJ1-3, with D hard to call. V shed 6 bases and J shed 3 bases, with 9 bases lying between them. This CDR3 comprises 13 residues. Germline CDR1 MNHNS, CDR2 SASEGT.

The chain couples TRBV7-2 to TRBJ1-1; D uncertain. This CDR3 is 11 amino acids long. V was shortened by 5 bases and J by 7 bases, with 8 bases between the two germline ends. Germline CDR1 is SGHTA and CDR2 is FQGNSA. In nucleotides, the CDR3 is TGTGCCAGCAGCCCTTACAGTGAAGCTTTCTTT. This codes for CASSPYSEAFF.

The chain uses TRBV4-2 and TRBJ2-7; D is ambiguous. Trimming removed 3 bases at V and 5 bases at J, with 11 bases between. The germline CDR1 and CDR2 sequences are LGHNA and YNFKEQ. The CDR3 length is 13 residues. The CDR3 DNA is TGTGCCAGCAGCCAGTGGGCTCTCAACGAGCAGTACTTC. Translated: CASSQWALNEQYF.